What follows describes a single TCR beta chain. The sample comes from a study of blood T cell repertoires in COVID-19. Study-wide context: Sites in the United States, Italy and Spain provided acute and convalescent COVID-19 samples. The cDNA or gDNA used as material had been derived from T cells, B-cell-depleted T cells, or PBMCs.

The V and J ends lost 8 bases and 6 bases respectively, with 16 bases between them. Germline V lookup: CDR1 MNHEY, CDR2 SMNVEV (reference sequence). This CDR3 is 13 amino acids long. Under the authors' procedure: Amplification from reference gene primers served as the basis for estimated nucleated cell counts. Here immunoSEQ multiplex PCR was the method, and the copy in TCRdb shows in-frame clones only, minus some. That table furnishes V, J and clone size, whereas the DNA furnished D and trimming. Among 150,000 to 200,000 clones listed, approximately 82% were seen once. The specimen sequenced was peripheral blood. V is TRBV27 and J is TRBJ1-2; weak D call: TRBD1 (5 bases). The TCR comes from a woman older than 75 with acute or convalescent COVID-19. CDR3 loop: CASQKMGGDGYTF. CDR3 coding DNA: TGTGCCAGCCAGAAAATGGGGGGGGATGGCTACACCTTC.